This paragraph reports one TCR beta chain. The data were obtained in a study of radiotherapy plus CTLA-4 blockade in lung cancer. Assay used: immunoSEQ multiplex PCR; TCRdb lists only in-frame clones, some missing. The sample shows about 87,000 clones, about 88% of them seen only once. The CDR3 covers 14 residues. CDR1 and CDR2 from the germline V gene are MNHNY and SVGAGI (reference sequence). Trimming took 6 bases from V and 0 from J, leaving 8 bases between them. J is TRBJ1-4 and V is TRBV6-6; the D is unclear. This TCR was sampled from a human donor with non-small cell lung cancer that progressed on radiotherapy plus ipilimumab. This specimen consisted of peripheral blood, obtained from a patient treated with radiotherapy plus ipilimumab. CDR3 nucleotide sequence: TGTGCCAGCAGAGTGACGGCAACTAATGAAAAACTGTTTTTT. Residues: CASRVTATNEKLFF.